This T cell receptor beta chain derives from a study of T cells in tumors after PD-1 blockade. Overall study context: Each patient got pembrolizumab 200 mg every 3 weeks or cemiplimab 350 mg every 2 weeks. Some patients also took daily vismodegib 150 mg during anti-PD-1 treatment.

This table comes from immunoSEQ multiplex PCR, and its TCRdb copy is limited to in-frame clones, with some not included. Among roughly 48,000 clones, roughly 80% were seen once, and the ten largest hold 4% to 5%. V shed 0 bases and J shed 2 bases, with 15 bases lying between them. This CDR3 has 16 residues. CDR1 and CDR2 from the germline V gene are SGHKS and YYEKEE (reference sequence). On this clone itself: What it binds is not known.

Findings and limits, study-wide: Peripheral recruitment is suggested, as some novel exhausted tumor clones were in pre-treatment blood.

The chain has TRBV5-5 and TRBJ2-7; D call uncertain. The input for sequencing was PBMCs, taken before anti-PD-1 treatment. The receptor was isolated from a human donor with basal cell carcinoma. CDR3 protein: CASSLGFTFRPYEQYF. The CDR3 DNA sequence: TGTGCCAGCAGCTTGGGTTTTACTTTTCGACCCTACGAGCAGTACTTC. Complete variable domain (other parts from reference TRBV5-5 and TRBJ2-7): DAGVTQSPTHLIKTRGQQVTLRCSPISGHKSVSWYQQVLGQGPQFIFQYYEKEERGRGNFPDRFSARQFPNYSSELNVNALLLGDSALYLCASSLGFTFRPYEQYFGPGTRLTVT.